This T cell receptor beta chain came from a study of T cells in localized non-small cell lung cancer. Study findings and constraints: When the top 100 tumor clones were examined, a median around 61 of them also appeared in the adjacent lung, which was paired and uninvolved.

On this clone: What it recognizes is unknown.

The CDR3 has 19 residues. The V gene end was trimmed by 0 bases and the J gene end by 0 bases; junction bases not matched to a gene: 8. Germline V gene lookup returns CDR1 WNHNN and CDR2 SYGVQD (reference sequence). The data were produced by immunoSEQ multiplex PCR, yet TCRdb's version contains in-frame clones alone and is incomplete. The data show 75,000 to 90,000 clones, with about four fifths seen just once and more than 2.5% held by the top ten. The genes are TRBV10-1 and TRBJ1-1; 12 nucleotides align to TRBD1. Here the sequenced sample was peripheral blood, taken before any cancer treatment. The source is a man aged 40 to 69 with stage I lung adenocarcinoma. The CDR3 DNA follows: TGCGCCAGCAGTGAGTCGGGACAGGGGGCAACCCTAATGAACACTGAAGCTTTCTTT. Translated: CASSESGQGATLMNTEAFF.